These 23 T cell receptor beta chains were sequenced from one sample in a study of T cell clonotyping in hematopoietic cell transplantation. Using immunoSEQ multiplex PCR, the repertoire was profiled, and TCRdb retains in-frame clones only, with some absent. The table lists some 10,000 clones, about half of them singletons. The sequencing here drew on peripheral blood mononuclear cells, taken 100 days after allogeneic stem cell transplant. These receptors came from a female patient in her 50s who had an allogeneic stem cell transplant from an unrelated donor, so the T cells may come from the graft donor. Some clones in this sample may be carry-over from other donors' samples.

The chain has TRBV30 and TRBJ1-1; TRBD1 aligns across 8 bases. Per the germline V gene, CDR1 is GTSNPN and CDR2 is SVGIG (reference sequence). V gave up 5 bases and J gave up 8 bases; unmatched junction bases: 7. The CDR3 totals 12 residues. The CDR3 nucleotides are TGTGCCTGGGACCAGGGGGCCGGAGAAGCTTTCTTT. Its protein product is CAWDQGAGEAFF.

This clone occurred a few times. The chain employs TRBV5-6 and TRBJ2-2; 8 bases agree with TRBD1. With 3 bases clipped from V and 5 bases from J, the junction kept 3 bases outside the gene matches. Germline V gene lookup returns CDR1 SGHDT and CDR2 YYEEEE. The CDR3 sequence is 14 residues long. The DNA for the CDR3 is TGTGCCAGCAGCTACAGGGGGAGGACCGGGGAGCTGTTTTTT. The encoded protein is CASSYRGRTGELFF.

The chain carries TRBV4-3 and TRBJ2-7; D remains unclear. The germline gives CDR1 LGHNA, CDR2 YSLEER. V lost 1 base to trimming and J lost 3 bases, with 7 bases between them. The CDR3 has 13 residues. CDR3 DNA sequence: TGCGCCAGCAGCCAAGGTCAGATCTACGAGCAGTACTTC. Residues: CASSQGQIYEQYF.

Only a few counts were recorded for this clone. V and J are TRBV29-1 and TRBJ1-2; D is possibly TRBD1 (6 bases). Germline values: CDR1 SQVTM, CDR2 ANQGSEA. This CDR3 is built from 14 residues. V lost 5 bases and J 4 bases, leaving 17 bases between the germline ends. CDR3 region: CSVYTGPPLYGYTF. CDR3 nucleotide sequence: TGCAGCGTTTATACAGGGCCCCCTCTCTATGGCTACACCTTC.

The V call is TRBV30, the J call TRBJ1-2, with D perhaps matching TRBD1 (6 bases). Germline V gene lookup returns CDR1 GTSNPN and CDR2 SVGIG (reference sequence). This CDR3 has 16 residues. The germline V and J ends were trimmed by 1 base and 0 bases, with 15 bases remaining between them. The CDR3 protein is CAWSEGGTHTNYGYTF. DNA for the CDR3: TGTGCCTGGAGTGAAGGCGGGACACATACTAACTATGGCTACACCTTC. The full variable domain, rest sourced from reference TRBV30 and TRBJ1-2, is SQTIHQWPATLVQPVGSPLSLECTVEGTSNPNLYWYRQAAGRGLQLLFYSVGIGQISSEVPQNLSASRPQDRQFILSSKKLLLSDSGFYLCAWSEGGTHTNYGYTFGSGTRLTVV.

The chain employs TRBV6-5 and TRBJ1-2; TRBD1 matches 10 bases. From germline, CDR1 is MNHEY and CDR2 SVGAGI. V shed 7 bases, J shed 5 bases, and the junction held 7 bases outside the gene matches. This CDR3 contains 14 residues. The CDR3 reads CASTRTGGVYGYTF. In DNA form, the CDR3 reads TGTGCCAGCACCCGGACAGGGGGAGTTTATGGCTACACCTTC.

The gene calls are TRBV30 and TRBJ1-2; D is unclear. The V end was cut by 0 bases, the J end by 0 bases, with 5 bases between. The CDR3 has 13 residues. Germline V gene lookup returns CDR1 GTSNPN and CDR2 SVGIG (reference sequence). The CDR3 DNA reads as TGTGCCTGGAGTGTGGCAGCTAACTATGGCTACACCTTC. Protein: CAWSVAANYGYTF.

The chain carries TRBV6-5 and TRBJ2-7, with 8 bases matching TRBD2. J gave up 3 bases and V 7 bases, and 5 bases lay outside the gene matches. Per the germline V gene, CDR1 is MNHEY and CDR2 is SVGAGI. The length of the CDR3 is 13 residues. CDR3 region: CASKGTRGYEQYF. Here the CDR3 DNA reads TGTGCCAGCAAAGGGACTAGAGGCTACGAGCAGTACTTC.

By share, this clone ranks as medium-sized. The V call is TRBV4-1, the J call TRBJ2-5; unclear D gene. The CDR3 runs to 12 residues. The germline CDR1 and CDR2 sequences are MGHRA and YSYEKL. The V and J ends lost 0 bases and 9 bases respectively, with 8 bases between them. The CDR3 loop reads CASSQDHGAQYF. CDR3 DNA sequence: TGCGCCAGCAGCCAAGATCATGGGGCCCAGTACTTC.

This clone was detected a few times. The chain has TRBV29-1 and TRBJ1-1; D is uncertain. Germline V CDR1 and CDR2: SQVTM, ANQGSEA. The CDR3 runs 11 residues. Trimming pared 5 bases from V and 6 bases from J, leaving 10 bases between. The CDR3, as DNA: TGCAGCGTTACGAGGTCTGCTGAAGCTTTCTTT. Translated: CSVTRSAEAFF.

The chain joins TRBV30 to TRBJ2-3; D remains unclear. This CDR3 spans 13 amino acids. Trimming shortened V by 0 bases and J by 3 bases, and 7 bases separated the two germline ends. CDR1 is GTSNPN and CDR2 is SVGIG in the germline V gene (reference sequence). The CDR3 reads CAWSVGQTDTQYF. CDR3 coding DNA: TGTGCCTGGAGTGTGGGTCAAACAGATACGCAGTATTTT.

The chain carries TRBV6-5 and TRBJ2-1; D might be TRBD1 or TRBD2, each matching 5 bases. This CDR3 has 14 residues. Germline V gene lookup returns CDR1 MNHEY and CDR2 SVGAGI. With 5 bases removed from V and 9 bases from J, the gap between germline ends came to 17 bases. CDR3 DNA sequence: TGTGCCAGCAGTCCCACGGGACCCCTGGGTGAGCAGTTCTTC. Translating it yields CASSPTGPLGEQFF.

The chain carries TRBV30 and TRBJ2-7, with TRBD2 matching over 8 bases. V shed 4 bases, J shed 3 bases, and the junction held 5 bases outside the gene matches. The germline CDR1 and CDR2 sequences are GTSNPN and SVGIG (reference sequence). The CDR3 extends over 13 amino acids. The CDR3 region has the DNA TGTGCCTGGAAAGCGGGAGCCCTCTACGAGCAGTACTTC. This sequence encodes CAWKAGALYEQYF.

This clone turned up a few times. The chain couples TRBV30 to TRBJ1-4; D remains unclear. The CDR3 consists of 13 residues. Germline V gives CDR1 GTSNPN, CDR2 SVGIG (reference sequence). Trimming removed 2 bases from V and 3 bases from J, with 7 bases in between. The CDR3 loop reads CAWSMGSNEKLFF. The CDR3 DNA reads as TGTGCCTGGAGTATGGGGTCTAATGAAAAACTGTTTTTT.

This clone was seen a handful of times. The rearrangement joins TRBV30 to TRBJ2-2; D is unresolved. The V end lost 3 bases, the J end lost 3 bases, and 8 bases lay between the germline ends. CDR3 length: 13 amino acids. Germline V CDR1 and CDR2: GTSNPN, SVGIG (reference sequence). CDR3 region: CAWRGYYTGELFF. CDR3 nucleotide sequence: TGTGCCTGGAGAGGGTATTACACCGGGGAGCTGTTTTTT.

The sample holds a few counts of this clone. This chain joins TRBV9 and TRBJ1-6; 8 bases fit TRBD1. Germline trimming cut 9 bases from V and 10 bases from J; bases unmatched to any gene: 12. The CDR3 loop spans 14 amino acids. The germline CDR1 and CDR2 sequences are SGDLS and YYNGEE. CDR3 DNA: TGTGCCACCAATCCCGGGACAGGAGGATCACCCCTCCACTTT. It yields the protein CATNPGTGGSPLHF.

The chain recombines TRBV30 with TRBJ1-2; no clear D. Trimming left V 0 bases short and J 9 bases short, with 14 bases between. This CDR3 comprises 13 residues. Per germline, CDR1 GTSNPN and CDR2 SVGIG (reference sequence). The CDR3 region has the DNA TGTGCCTGGAGTGTAAGCGCCCTCGGGAGCTACACCTTC. It is translated as CAWSVSALGSYTF.

The chain carries TRBV6-5 and TRBJ1-1, with 7 bases fitting TRBD1. The germline V gene has CDR1 MNHEY and CDR2 SVGAGI. CDR3 size: 14 residues. V lost 0 bases, J lost 4 bases, and 2 bases stayed unmatched. The CDR3, as DNA: TGTGCCAGCAGTTACTCGGCAGGGGGCACTGAAGCTTTCTTT. Amino acid sequence: CASSYSAGGTEAFF.

A note on this clone: This CDR3 is also generated by other DNA sequences in the sample. The J gene is TRBJ2-5, the V gene TRBV30, with D tentatively TRBD1 or TRBD2 (5 bases each). CDR1 GTSNPN and CDR2 SVGIG come from the germline V gene (reference sequence). V was clipped by 2 bases and J by 2 bases, with 9 bases between them. The CDR3 consists of 13 residues. The CDR3 spells CAWSRGPQETQYF. The CDR3, as DNA: TGTGCCTGGAGTCGGGGACCTCAAGAGACCCAGTACTTC.

The rearrangement links TRBV6-5 to TRBJ1-2; no reliable D call. With 6 bases removed from V and 0 bases from J, the gap between germline ends came to 11 bases. Germline V gene sequence: CDR1 MNHEY, CDR2 SVGAGI. This CDR3 spans 14 amino acids. Here the CDR3 reads CASSLQAANYGYTF. CDR3 coding DNA: TGTGCCAGCAGCCTCCAGGCGGCTAACTATGGCTACACCTTC.

The V and J genes are TRBV6-5 and TRBJ1-2; D gene ambiguous. This CDR3 spans 14 amino acids. CDR1 is MNHEY, CDR2 SVGAGI, per germline. The V end was cut by 0 bases, the J end by 0 bases, with 5 bases between. Here the CDR3 DNA reads TGTGCCAGCAGTTACTCGCCATCTAACTATGGCTACACCTTC. Translated, it gives CASSYSPSNYGYTF.

The chain uses TRBV5-1 and TRBJ1-2; 9 nucleotides line up with TRBD1. V lost 4 bases and J lost 4; bases outside the gene matches: 11. CDR1 is SGHRS, CDR2 YFSETQ, per germline. The CDR3 extends over 16 amino acids. DNA for the CDR3: TGCGCCAGCAGCGGAGGACAGGGGACCTCTGGCTATGGCTACACCTTC. It encodes CASSGGQGTSGYGYTF.

Only a few counts were recorded for this clone. The V call is TRBV25-1, the J call TRBJ2-1; weak D call: TRBD1 (5 bases). The CDR3 loop spans 14 amino acids. Germline loops: CDR1 MGHDK, CDR2 SYGVNS. The V gene lost 7 bases and the J gene lost 2 bases, with 12 bases spanning the gap. CDR3 nucleotide sequence: TGTGCCAGCAACCAGGGTGAACCCTACAATGAGCAGTTCTTC. Its protein is CASNQGEPYNEQFF.